This entry concerns a single TCR beta chain. This record comes from a study of blood T cell repertoires in COVID-19. Looking at the study overall: PBMCs, B-cell-depleted T cells, or T cells were the source of the cDNA or gDNA that made up the material.

Per the germline V gene, CDR1 is SGHNT and CDR2 is YYREEE (reference sequence). This CDR3 spans 16 amino acids. V lost 4 bases, J lost 8 bases, and 10 bases stayed unmatched. Per the study methods: For nucleated cells, counts were estimated from reference gene primer amplification. The repertoire was sequenced with immunoSEQ multiplex PCR; TCRdb's copy has only in-frame clones and lacks some. V and J calls and clone size follow that table, whereas D and trimming were derived from the DNA. This table holds 270,000 or so clones, roughly nine tenths found once. The origin of this receptor is a man between 40 and 49 years old with active or convalescent COVID-19. The sample taken for sequencing was peripheral blood. The chain combines TRBV5-4 with TRBJ2-1, with 12 bases that match TRBD2. CDR3 nucleotides: TGTGCCAGCAGCCCCTTTGGACTAGCGGGACTGGATGAGCAGTTCTTC. The encoded protein is CASSPFGLAGLDEQFF. Full variable domain (missing parts from reference TRBV5-4 and TRBJ2-1): ETGVTQSPTHLIKTRGQQVTLRCSSQSGHNTVSWYQQALGQGPQFIFQYYREEENGRGNFPPRFSGLQFPNYSSELNVNALELDDSALYLCASSPFGLAGLDEQFFGPGTRLTVL.